Following are 26 T cell receptor beta chains from one sample sequenced in a study of CD8 T cells in ankylosing spondylitis. TCRdb redid the calling of the 5' RACE reads with MiXCR, one entry per CDR3 protein. This table holds 250,000 to 350,000 distinct CDR3 sequences, less than 25% found once. Material: blood, either unsorted or a sorted T cell fraction (not recorded which). The source is a female donor with ankylosing spondylitis or in good health (not recorded which).

V usage is TRBV12-3 or TRBV12-4 and J usage is TRBJ2-7, with D possibly TRBD1 on 6 matching bases. The CDR3 is made up of 14 amino acids. The V end was cut by 8 bases, the J end by 2 bases, with 16 bases between. CDR3: CASRQQGETYEQYF. CDR3 DNA sequence: TGTGCCAGCCGCCAACAGGGAGAAACCTACGAGCAGTACTTC.

This chain uses TRBV5-1 with TRBJ2-1, with TRBD1 matching 7 bases. This CDR3 comprises 15 residues. Germline V CDR1 and CDR2: SGHRS, YFSETQ. Losses at the gene ends were 6 bases for V and 7 bases for J; bases not matched to a gene: 13. Written as DNA, the CDR3 is TGCGCCAGCATGCGGTCGCAGGGGGAGAGAAATGAGCAGTTCTTC. Protein product: CASMRSQGERNEQFF.

V is TRBV7-9 and J is TRBJ1-5; D ambiguous. There are 12 residues in the CDR3. Germline CDR1 is SEHNR and CDR2 is FQNEAQ (reference sequence). Trimming stripped 2 bases from V and 5 bases from J, with 4 bases between. CDR3 DNA sequence: TGTGCCAGCAGCTTATATGATCAGCCCCAGCATTTT. This codes for CASSLYDQPQHF.

The rearrangement joins TRBV9 to TRBJ2-7, with 10 bases matching TRBD1. Germline V lookup: CDR1 SGDLS, CDR2 YYNGEE. After removal of 0 bases from V and 2 bases from J, the junction contained 2 bases not matched to a gene. The CDR3 consists of 15 residues. The CDR3 coding sequence is TGTGCCAGCAGCGTAGCGGGACAGGGGCCCTACGAGCAGTACTTC. Translated, it gives CASSVAGQGPYEQYF. Filled out from reference TRBV9 and TRBJ2-7, the complete variable domain reads DSGVTQTPKHLITATGQRVTLRCSPRSGDLSVYWYQQSLDQGLQFLIQYYNGEERAKGNILERFSAQQFPDLHSELNLSSLELGDSALYFCASSVAGQGPYEQYFGPGTRLTVT.

This clonotype appeared many times. The chain has TRBV4-3 and TRBJ2-5; D gene unclear. Looked up from germline, CDR1 is LGHNA and CDR2 is YSLEER. Between the trimmed V and J ends, which lost 4 bases and 4 bases, there was a span of 10 bases. CDR3 length: 13 residues. In nucleotides, the CDR3 is TGCGCCAGCAGCCTCTATATACGAGAGACCCAGTACTTC. This codes for CASSLYIRETQYF.

This clonotype was recorded many times. This sequence joins TRBV10-3 and TRBJ2-1; D not certain. Trimming removed 5 bases from V and 8 bases from J, with 19 bases in between. CDR1 and CDR2 (germline): ENHRY, SYGVKD. The CDR3 runs to 15 residues. This chain's CDR3 is CAISRNPDLGDEQFF. Written as DNA, the CDR3 is TGTGCCATCAGTCGGAACCCGGACCTAGGCGATGAGCAGTTCTTC.

The chain carries TRBV27 and TRBJ2-1, with a possible D match to TRBD2 (6 bases). Germline V gene data show CDR1 as MNHEY and CDR2 as SMNVEV (reference sequence). The CDR3 is made up of 17 amino acids. Trimming removed 2 bases from V and 0 bases from J, with 14 bases in between. The CDR3 region has the DNA TGTGCCAGCAGTTTAATATATCGCGGGATCTCCTACAATGAGCAGTTCTTC. Translated: CASSLIYRGISYNEQFF.

The chain has TRBV20-1 and TRBJ1-3; weak D call: TRBD1 (5 bases). The CDR3 is 13 residues long. The germline V gene has CDR1 DFQATT and CDR2 SNEGSKA (reference sequence). The CDR3 reads CSCLVGGGNTIYF. CDR3 nucleotide sequence: TGCAGCTGTTTAGTGGGGGGAGGAAACACCATATATTTT.

The chain combines TRBV18 with TRBJ2-1, with TRBD2 matching over 10 bases. The CDR3 sequence is 16 residues long. Germline CDR1 reads KGHSH; CDR2 reads LQKENI. The junction had 6 bases not matched to a gene; V was cut back by 0 bases and J by 7 bases. The CDR3 nucleotides read TGTGCCAGCTCACCACCGAGCGGGAGGGGGAGGAATGAGCAGTTCTTC. It is translated as CASSPPSGRGRNEQFF.

In regard to this clonotype: Possible read error: a much larger clone is one base away. The chain carries TRBV7-6 and TRBJ2-1; 9 bases map to TRBD2. Germline assignment: CDR1 SGHVS and CDR2 FNYEAQ. V gave up 1 base and J gave up 5 bases; unmatched junction bases: 3. The CDR3 sequence is 15 residues long. The chain's CDR3 is CASSLGTSANNEQFF. The DNA for the CDR3 is TGTGCCAGCAGCTTAGGGACTAGCGCCAACAATGAGCAGTTCTTC.

The chain joins TRBV20-1 to TRBJ2-1; D is possibly TRBD2 (6 bases). The CDR3 consists of 15 residues. Germline CDR1 reads DFQATT; CDR2 reads SNEGSKA (reference sequence). Trimming took 5 bases from V and 7 from J, leaving 21 bases between them. This CDR3 is CSAPPHGRVGNEQFF. The CDR3, as DNA: TGCAGTGCTCCCCCTCACGGGAGAGTGGGTAATGAGCAGTTCTTC.

The rearrangement joins TRBV6-2 or TRBV6-3 to TRBJ2-1, with a possible D match to TRBD2 (5 bases). Trimming shortened V by 6 bases and J by 5 bases, and 20 bases separated the two germline ends. CDR3 length: 16 amino acids. In germline, CDR1 is MNHEY, CDR2 SVGEGT. The CDR3 nucleotides are TGTGCCAGCAGCCCTTCGGGGATTGGGCGGAACAATGAGCAGTTCTTC. As protein: CASSPSGIGRNNEQFF.

This clonotype has a handful of counts. The gene calls are TRBV5-1 and TRBJ2-1; D remains unclear. Germline loops: CDR1 SGHRS, CDR2 YFSETQ. The CDR3 totals 15 residues. Trimming pared 2 bases from V and 10 bases from J, leaving 19 bases between. As DNA, the CDR3 is TGCGCCAGCAGCTTCGAATCTTCAGTGACGCGAGAGCAGTTCTTC. It is translated as CASSFESSVTREQFF.

The gene calls are TRBV30 and TRBJ2-2; the D is unclear. The germline CDR1 and CDR2 sequences are GTSNPN and SVGIG (reference sequence). This CDR3 contains 13 residues. V dropped 1 base and J dropped 4 bases, with 7 bases sitting between them. This CDR3 reads CAWSELTTGELFF. Here the CDR3 DNA reads TGTGCCTGGAGTGAACTTACCACCGGGGAGCTGTTTTTT. The variable domain in full, completed from reference TRBV30 and TRBJ2-2, reads SQTIHQWPATLVQPVGSPLSLECTVEGTSNPNLYWYRQAAGRGLQLLFYSVGIGQISSEVPQNLSASRPQDRQFILSSKKLLLSDSGFYLCAWSELTTGELFFGEGSRLTVL.

The chain links TRBV29-1 to TRBJ2-3; 7 bases agree with TRBD2. The CDR3 has 13 amino acids. The V gene's germline CDR1 is SQVTM and CDR2 ANQGSEA. The ends lost 7 bases at V and 8 bases at J; junction bases unmatched: 12. As DNA, the CDR3 is TGCAGCGGATTGAGGGGAGGGTCGGGTACGCAGTATTTT. This codes for CSGLRGGSGTQYF.

This clonotype occurred many times. V is TRBV29-1 and J is TRBJ1-2; no firm D call. The CDR3 is 11 amino acids. CDR1 SQVTM and CDR2 ANQGSEA come from the germline V gene. Trimming pared 7 bases from V and 2 bases from J, leaving 8 bases between. CDR3 DNA: TGCAGCGCTGAGTCCAACTATGGCTACACCTTC. Its protein is CSAESNYGYTF.

The V and J genes are TRBV11-2 and TRBJ2-2; TRBD2 matches at 13 bases. Per germline, CDR1 SGHAT and CDR2 FQNNGV. Unmatched junction bases numbered 10, after V lost 4 bases and J lost 5 bases. This CDR3 comprises 18 residues. Here the CDR3 DNA reads TGTGCCAGCAGCTCCGGACTAGCGGGAGCGGGGGCAACCGGGGAGCTGTTTTTT. This translates into CASSSGLAGAGATGELFF.

The sample holds a few counts of this clonotype. The gene calls are TRBV20-1 and TRBJ2-5; 9 bases are a match to TRBD2. This CDR3 has 15 residues. The V and J ends lost 5 bases and 2 bases, in that order; junction bases with no gene match: 9. Germline V CDR1 and CDR2: DFQATT, SNEGSKA (reference sequence). The CDR3 is CSAGVAGARQETQYF. The CDR3 DNA reads TGCAGTGCTGGGGTAGCGGGAGCCCGGCAAGAGACCCAGTACTTC.

This clonotype has just a few counts. The V gene is TRBV29-1, the J gene TRBJ2-7; the D gene could be TRBD1 or TRBD2 (5 bases each). The CDR3 sequence is 16 residues long. V gave up 5 bases and J gave up 2 bases, with 22 bases separating them. Germline V gene data show CDR1 as SQVTM and CDR2 as ANQGSEA. The CDR3 DNA follows: TGCAGCGTTACGGACAATCACATGGGGGAAACCTACGAGCAGTACTTC. This sequence encodes CSVTDNHMGETYEQYF.

This clonotype was recorded many times. The chain carries TRBV5-1 and TRBJ1-1; a weak D match, TRBD1 (6 bases). CDR3 length: 14 amino acids. With 6 bases removed from V and 7 bases from J, the gap between germline ends came to 19 bases. Germline assignment: CDR1 SGHRS and CDR2 YFSETQ. The CDR3 here is CASKITGSLDEAFF. The CDR3 coding sequence is TGCGCCAGCAAAATTACAGGGTCTTTGGATGAAGCTTTCTTT.

The V call is TRBV4-3, the J call TRBJ1-2, with TRBD1 as a possible D gene (5 bases). This CDR3 comprises 16 residues. CDR1 is LGHNA, CDR2 YSLEER, per germline. Trimming took 0 bases from V and 8 from J, leaving 19 bases between them. In nucleotides, the CDR3 is TGCGCCAGCAGCCAAGATTTGGGGGTCCGGCGGGAAGGCTACACCTTC. As protein: CASSQDLGVRREGYTF.

This chain joins TRBV30 and TRBJ2-4; 8 bases are shared with TRBD1. Per the germline V gene, CDR1 is GTSNPN and CDR2 is SVGIG (reference sequence). This CDR3 has 15 residues. The V and J ends lost 2 bases and 0 bases, in that order; junction bases with no gene match: 3. In DNA, the CDR3 is TGTGCCTGGAGTCAGGGGGCCTTAGCCAAAAACATTCAGTACTTC. It is translated as CAWSQGALAKNIQYF.

The chain's CDR3 is CAISESRLGELFF. CDR3 nucleotides: TGTGCCATCAGTGAGAGCCGGCTCGGGGAGCTGTTTTTT. The gene calls are TRBV10-3 and TRBJ2-2; D call uncertain. The CDR3 has 13 residues. Germline lookup yields CDR1 ENHRY and CDR2 SYGVKD. The germline V and J ends were trimmed by 2 bases and 7 bases, with 8 bases remaining between them.

There are a few counts of this clonotype. The rearrangement uses TRBV6-6 and TRBJ2-5, with a tentative D call TRBD2 (5 bases). The CDR3 spans 13 residues. Trimming took off 6 bases at V and 4 bases at J, with 12 bases between the two ends. Germline CDR1 and CDR2: MNHNY and SVGAGI (reference sequence). The CDR3 region is CASSTDFSETQYF. The DNA for the CDR3 is TGTGCCAGCAGCACGGACTTCTCAGAGACCCAGTACTTC.

V and J are TRBV7-2 and TRBJ1-5; the D is unclear. Trimming cost V 0 bases and J 0 bases, with 6 bases left between them. CDR1 SGHTA and CDR2 FQGNSA come from the germline V gene. The CDR3 has 15 amino acids. The CDR3 loop is CASSLAGHSNQPQHF. The CDR3 region has the DNA TGTGCCAGCAGCTTAGCCGGGCATAGCAATCAGCCCCAGCATTTT.

This clonotype was detected many times. This chain uses TRBV20-1 with TRBJ1-1; D not resolved. Between the trimmed V and J ends, which lost 5 bases and 2 bases, there was a span of 12 bases. CDR1 is DFQATT, CDR2 SNEGSKA, per germline (reference sequence). This CDR3 is 13 amino acids long. The DNA of the CDR3 is TGCAGTGCTGGGGTGCGGGCCAACACTGAAGCTTTCTTT. It codes for CSAGVRANTEAFF.